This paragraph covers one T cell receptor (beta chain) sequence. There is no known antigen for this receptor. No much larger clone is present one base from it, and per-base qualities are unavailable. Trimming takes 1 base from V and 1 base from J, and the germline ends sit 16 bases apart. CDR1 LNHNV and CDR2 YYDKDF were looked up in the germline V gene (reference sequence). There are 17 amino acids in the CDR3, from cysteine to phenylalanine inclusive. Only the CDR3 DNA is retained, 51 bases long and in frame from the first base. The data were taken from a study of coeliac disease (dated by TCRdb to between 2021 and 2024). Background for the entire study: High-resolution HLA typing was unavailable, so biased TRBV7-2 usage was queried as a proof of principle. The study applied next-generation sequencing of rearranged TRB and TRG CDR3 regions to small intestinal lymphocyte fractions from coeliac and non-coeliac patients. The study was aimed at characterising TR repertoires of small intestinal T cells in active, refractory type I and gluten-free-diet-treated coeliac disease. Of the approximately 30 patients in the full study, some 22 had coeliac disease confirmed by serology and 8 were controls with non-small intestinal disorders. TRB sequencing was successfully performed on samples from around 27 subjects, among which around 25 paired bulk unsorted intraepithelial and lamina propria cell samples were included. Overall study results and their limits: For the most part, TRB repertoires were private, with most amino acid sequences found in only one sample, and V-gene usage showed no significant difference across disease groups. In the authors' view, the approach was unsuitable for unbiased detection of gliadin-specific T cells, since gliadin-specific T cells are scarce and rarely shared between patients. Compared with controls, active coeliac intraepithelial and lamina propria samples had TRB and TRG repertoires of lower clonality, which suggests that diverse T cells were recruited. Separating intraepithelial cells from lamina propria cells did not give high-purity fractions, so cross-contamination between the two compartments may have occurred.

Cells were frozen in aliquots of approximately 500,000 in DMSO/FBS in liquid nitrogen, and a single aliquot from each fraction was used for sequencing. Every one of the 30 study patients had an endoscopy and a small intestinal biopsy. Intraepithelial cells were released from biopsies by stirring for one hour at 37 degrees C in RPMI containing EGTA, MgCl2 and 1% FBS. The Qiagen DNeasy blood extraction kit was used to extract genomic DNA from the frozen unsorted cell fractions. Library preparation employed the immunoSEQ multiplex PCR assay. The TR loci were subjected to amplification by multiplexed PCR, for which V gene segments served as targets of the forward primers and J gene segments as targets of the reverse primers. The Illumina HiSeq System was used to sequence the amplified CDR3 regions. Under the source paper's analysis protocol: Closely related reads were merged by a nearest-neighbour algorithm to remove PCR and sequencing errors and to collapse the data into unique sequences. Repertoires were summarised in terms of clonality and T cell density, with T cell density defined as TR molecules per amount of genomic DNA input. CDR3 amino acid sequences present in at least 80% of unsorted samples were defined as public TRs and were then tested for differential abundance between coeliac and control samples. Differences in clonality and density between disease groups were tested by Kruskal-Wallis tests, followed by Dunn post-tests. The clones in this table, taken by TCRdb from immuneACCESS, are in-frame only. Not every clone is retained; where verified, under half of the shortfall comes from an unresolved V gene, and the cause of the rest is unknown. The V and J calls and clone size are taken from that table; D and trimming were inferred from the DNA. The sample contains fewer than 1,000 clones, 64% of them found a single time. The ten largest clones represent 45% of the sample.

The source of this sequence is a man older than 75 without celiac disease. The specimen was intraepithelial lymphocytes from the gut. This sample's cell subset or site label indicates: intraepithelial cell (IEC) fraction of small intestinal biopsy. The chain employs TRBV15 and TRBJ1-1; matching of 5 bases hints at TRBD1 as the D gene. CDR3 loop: CATSRGSGGRTNTEAFF. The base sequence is TGTGCCACCAGCAGAGGGAGCGGGGGACGTACGAACACTGAAGCTTTCTTT.